This T cell receptor (beta chain) is from a study of cytomegalovirus exposure and HLA in healthy donors. Study summary: The same platform used for the roughly 600 first-cohort repertoires was also used for the 130 or so validation repertoires, as a later analysis reported.

Sequencing was performed with immunoSEQ multiplex PCR; in TCRdb, only in-frame clones are kept and a portion is missing. The top ten clones hold roughly 1% of a sample with hundreds of thousands of clones, 88% of them seen once. This clone was recorded a few times. Its antigen remains unknown. The germline CDR1 and CDR2 sequences are LNHDA and SQIVND (reference sequence). The CDR3 extends over 16 amino acids. V dropped 4 bases and J dropped 5 bases, with 18 bases sitting between them. Study-level results: Overall, under 200 TCR beta chains were annotated as cytomegalovirus-associated.

This TCR came from a woman under 30 in good health and CMV-seronegative. This chain joins TRBV19 and TRBJ1-5, with no clear D. The material sequenced was PBMCs. The CDR3 DNA reads TGTGCCAGTAGTACGAGGGCAGACCAATTTCATCAGCCCCAGCATTTT. This codes for CASSTRADQFHQPQHF.